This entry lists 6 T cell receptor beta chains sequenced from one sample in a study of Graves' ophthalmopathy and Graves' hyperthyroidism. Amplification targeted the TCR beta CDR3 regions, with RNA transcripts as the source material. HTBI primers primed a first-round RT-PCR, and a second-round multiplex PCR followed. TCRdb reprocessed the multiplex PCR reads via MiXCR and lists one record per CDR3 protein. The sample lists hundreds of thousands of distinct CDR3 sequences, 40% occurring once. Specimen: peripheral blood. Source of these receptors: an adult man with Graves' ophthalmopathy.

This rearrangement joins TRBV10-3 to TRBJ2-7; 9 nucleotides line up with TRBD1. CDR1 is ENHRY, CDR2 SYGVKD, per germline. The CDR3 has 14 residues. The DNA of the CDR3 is TGTACCAGCAGCATGACAGGGGGCTCCTACGAGCAGTACTTC. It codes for CTSSMTGGSYEQYF.

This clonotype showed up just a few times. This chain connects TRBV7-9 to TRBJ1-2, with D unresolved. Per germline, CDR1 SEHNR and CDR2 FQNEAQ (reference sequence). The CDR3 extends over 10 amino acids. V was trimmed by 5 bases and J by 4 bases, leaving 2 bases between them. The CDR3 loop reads CASSPYGYTF. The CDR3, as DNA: TGTGCCAGCAGCCCCTATGGCTACACCTTC.

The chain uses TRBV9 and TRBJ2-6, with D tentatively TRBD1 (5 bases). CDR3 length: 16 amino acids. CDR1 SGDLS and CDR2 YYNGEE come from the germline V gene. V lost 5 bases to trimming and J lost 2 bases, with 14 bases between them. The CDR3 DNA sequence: TGTGCCAGCAGTACAGGTAGACTTGCTGGGGCCAACGTCCTGACTTTC. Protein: CASSTGRLAGANVLTF.

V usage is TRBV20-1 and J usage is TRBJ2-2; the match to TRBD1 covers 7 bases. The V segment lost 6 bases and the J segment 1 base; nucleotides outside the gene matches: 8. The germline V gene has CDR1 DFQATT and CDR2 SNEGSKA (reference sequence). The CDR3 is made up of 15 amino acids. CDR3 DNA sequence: TGCAGTGCAATTCAAAGGGGGCGGAACACCGGGGAGCTGTTTTTT. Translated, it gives CSAIQRGRNTGELFF.

CDR3 sequence (DNA): TGCATAGCCGGGACAGGGGGCGGCCAGCCCCAGCATTTT. Translated, it gives CIAGTGGGQPQHF. The rearrangement joins TRBV20-1 to TRBJ1-5; 12 bases are a match to TRBD1. The CDR3 runs to 13 residues. CDR1 and CDR2 from the germline V gene are DFQATT and SNEGSKA (reference sequence).

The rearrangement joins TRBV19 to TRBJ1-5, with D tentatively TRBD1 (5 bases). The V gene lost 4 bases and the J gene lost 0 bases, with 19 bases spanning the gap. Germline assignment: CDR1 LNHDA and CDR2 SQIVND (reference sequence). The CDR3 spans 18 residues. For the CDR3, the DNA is TGTGCCAGTAGTAATCGGGGGACGGCGTTCTTTAGCAATCAGCCCCAGCATTTT. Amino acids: CASSNRGTAFFSNQPQHF.